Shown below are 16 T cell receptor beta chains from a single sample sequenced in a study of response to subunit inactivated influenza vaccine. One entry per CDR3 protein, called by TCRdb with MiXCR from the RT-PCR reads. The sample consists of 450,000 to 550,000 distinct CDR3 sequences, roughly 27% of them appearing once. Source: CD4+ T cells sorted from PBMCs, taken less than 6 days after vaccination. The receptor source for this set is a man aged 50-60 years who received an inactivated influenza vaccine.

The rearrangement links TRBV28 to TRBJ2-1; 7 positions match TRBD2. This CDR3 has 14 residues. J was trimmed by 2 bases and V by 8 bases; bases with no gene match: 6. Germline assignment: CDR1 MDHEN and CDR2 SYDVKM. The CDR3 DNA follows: TGTGCCAGCCGAGCGGGATTAACCTACAATGAGCAGTTCTTC. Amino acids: CASRAGLTYNEQFF.

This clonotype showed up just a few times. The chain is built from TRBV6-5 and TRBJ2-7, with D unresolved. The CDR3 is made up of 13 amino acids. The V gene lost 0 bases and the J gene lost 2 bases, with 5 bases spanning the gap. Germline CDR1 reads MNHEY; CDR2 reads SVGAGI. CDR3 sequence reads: CASSYSTTYEQYF. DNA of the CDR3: TGTGCCAGCAGTTACTCGACGACCTACGAGCAGTACTTC.

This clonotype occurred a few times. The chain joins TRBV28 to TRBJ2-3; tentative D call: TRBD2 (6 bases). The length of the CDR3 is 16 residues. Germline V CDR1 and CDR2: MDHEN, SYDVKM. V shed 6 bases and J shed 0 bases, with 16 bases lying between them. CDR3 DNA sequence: TGTGCCAGCAGGGGGGACTGGAGAACTAGCACAGATACGCAGTATTTT. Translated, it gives CASRGDWRTSTDTQYF.

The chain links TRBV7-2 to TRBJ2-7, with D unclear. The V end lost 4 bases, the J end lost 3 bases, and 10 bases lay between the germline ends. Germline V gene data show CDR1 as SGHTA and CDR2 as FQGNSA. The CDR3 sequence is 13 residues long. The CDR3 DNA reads TGTGCCAGCAGCTCGTCAACCCTCTACGAGCAGTACTTC. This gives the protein CASSSSTLYEQYF.

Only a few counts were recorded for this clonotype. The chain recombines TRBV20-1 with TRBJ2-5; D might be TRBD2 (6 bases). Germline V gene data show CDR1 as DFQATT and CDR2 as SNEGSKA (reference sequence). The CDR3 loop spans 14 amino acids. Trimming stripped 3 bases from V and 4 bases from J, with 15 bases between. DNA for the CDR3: TGCAGTGCTAGGAGCAGGGACTTTCCAGAGACCCAGTACTTC. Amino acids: CSARSRDFPETQYF.

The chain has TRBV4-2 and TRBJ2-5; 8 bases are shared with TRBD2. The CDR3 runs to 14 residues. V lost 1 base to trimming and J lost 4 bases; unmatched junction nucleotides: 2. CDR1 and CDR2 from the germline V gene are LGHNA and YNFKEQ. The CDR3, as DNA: TGTGCCAGCAGCCAAGGACTAGCGAGAGAGACCCAGTACTTC. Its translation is CASSQGLARETQYF.

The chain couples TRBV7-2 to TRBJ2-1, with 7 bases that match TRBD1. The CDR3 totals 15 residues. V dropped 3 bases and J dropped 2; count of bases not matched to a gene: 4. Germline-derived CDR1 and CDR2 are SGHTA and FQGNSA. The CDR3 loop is CASSLRQGPYNEQFF. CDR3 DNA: TGTGCCAGCAGCTTGAGACAGGGTCCCTACAATGAGCAGTTCTTC.

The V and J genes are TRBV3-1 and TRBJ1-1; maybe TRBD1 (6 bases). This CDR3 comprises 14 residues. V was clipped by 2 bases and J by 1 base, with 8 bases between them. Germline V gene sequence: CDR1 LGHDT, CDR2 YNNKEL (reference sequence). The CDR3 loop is CASSQLGANTEAFF. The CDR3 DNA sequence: TGTGCCAGCAGCCAACTGGGGGCGAACACTGAAGCTTTCTTT.

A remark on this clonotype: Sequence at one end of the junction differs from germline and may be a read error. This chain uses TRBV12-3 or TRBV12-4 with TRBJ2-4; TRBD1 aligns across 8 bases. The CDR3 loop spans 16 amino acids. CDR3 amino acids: CSSSPQGALSKNIQYF. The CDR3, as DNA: TGTTCCAGCAGTCCGCAGGGGGCCCTTTCCAAAAACATTCAGTACTTC.

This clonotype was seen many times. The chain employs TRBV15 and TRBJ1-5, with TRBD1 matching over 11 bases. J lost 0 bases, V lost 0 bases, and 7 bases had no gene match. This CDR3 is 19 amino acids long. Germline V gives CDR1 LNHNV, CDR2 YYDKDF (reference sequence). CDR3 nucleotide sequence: TGTGCCACCAGCAGAGATTCCCCGGGACAGGGGGATAGCAATCAGCCCCAGCATTTT. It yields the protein CATSRDSPGQGDSNQPQHF.

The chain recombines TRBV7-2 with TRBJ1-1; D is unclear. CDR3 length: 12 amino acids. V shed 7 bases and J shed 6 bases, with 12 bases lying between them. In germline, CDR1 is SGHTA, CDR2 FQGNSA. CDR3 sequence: CASTFLKSEAFF. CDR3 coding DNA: TGTGCCAGCACATTTCTGAAGTCTGAAGCTTTCTTT.

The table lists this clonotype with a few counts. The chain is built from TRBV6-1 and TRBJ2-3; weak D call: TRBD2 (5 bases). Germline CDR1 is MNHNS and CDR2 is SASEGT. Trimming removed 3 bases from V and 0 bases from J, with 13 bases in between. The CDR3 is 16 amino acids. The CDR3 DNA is TGTGCCAGCAGTGATAGGGCGGGTACTAGCACAGATACGCAGTATTTT. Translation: CASSDRAGTSTDTQYF.

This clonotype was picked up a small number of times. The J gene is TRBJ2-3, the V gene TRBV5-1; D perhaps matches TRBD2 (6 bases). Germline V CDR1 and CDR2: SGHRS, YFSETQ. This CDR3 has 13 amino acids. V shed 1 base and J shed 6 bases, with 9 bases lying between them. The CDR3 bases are TGCGCCAGCAGCTTGTCGGCGGGGGATACGCAGTATTTT. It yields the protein CASSLSAGDTQYF.

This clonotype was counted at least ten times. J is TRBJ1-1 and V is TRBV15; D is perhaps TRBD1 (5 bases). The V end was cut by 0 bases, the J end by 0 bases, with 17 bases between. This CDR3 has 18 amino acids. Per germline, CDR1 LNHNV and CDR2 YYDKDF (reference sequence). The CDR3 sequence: CATSREEPGAGLNTEAFF. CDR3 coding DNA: TGTGCCACCAGCAGAGAAGAACCTGGTGCAGGGCTGAACACTGAAGCTTTCTTT.

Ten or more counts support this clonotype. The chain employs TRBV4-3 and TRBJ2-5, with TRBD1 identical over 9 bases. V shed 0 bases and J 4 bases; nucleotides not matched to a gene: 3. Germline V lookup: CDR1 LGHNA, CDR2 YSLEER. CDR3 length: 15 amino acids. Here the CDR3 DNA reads TGCGCCAGCAGCCAAGAAAGGACAGGGGTAGAGACCCAGTACTTC. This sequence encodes CASSQERTGVETQYF.

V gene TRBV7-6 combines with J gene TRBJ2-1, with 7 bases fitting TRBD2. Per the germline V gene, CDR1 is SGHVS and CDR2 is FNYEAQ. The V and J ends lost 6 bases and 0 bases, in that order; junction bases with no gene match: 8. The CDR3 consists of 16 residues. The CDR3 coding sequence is TGTGCCAGCAGTTCGAGTCTAGCGGTCTCCTACAATGAGCAGTTCTTC. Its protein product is CASSSSLAVSYNEQFF.